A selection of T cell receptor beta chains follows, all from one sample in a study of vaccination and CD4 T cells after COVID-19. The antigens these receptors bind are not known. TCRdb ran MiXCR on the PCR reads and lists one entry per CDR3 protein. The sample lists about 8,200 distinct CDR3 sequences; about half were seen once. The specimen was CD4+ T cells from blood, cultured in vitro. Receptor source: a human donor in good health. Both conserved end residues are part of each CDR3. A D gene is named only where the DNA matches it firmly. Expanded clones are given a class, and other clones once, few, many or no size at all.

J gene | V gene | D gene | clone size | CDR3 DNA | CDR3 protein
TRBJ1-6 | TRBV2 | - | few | TGTGCCAGCAGTTTATTAAGCTCACCCCTCCACTTT | CASSLLSSPLHF
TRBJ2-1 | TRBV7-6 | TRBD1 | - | TGTGCCAGCAGCATCGCGGACAGGGAGCCTGAGCAGTTCTTC | CASSIADREPEQFF
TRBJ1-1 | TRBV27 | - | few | TGTGCCAGCAGTTTATACGGGCGAACGGGGGTCTTGAACACTGAAGCTTTCTTT | CASSLYGRTGVLNTEAFF
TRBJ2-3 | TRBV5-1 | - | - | TGCGCCAGCAGCTTGGGGGGGCCCAGAGATACGCAGTATTTT | CASSLGGPRDTQYF
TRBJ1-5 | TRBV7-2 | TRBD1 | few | TGTGCCAGCAGCAAACCCGGGACAGGGACGGTTCAGCCCCAGCATTTT | CASSKPGTGTVQPQHF
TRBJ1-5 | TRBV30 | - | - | TGTGCCTGGAGTGTAGGGAAGGACATACTGTGGGATCAGCCCCAGCATTTT | CAWSVGKDILWDQPQHF
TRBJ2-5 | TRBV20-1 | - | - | TGCAGTGCTAAAGGGACTGGATCACCCGTCTGGCAAGAGACCCAGTACTTC | CSAKGTGSPVWQETQYF
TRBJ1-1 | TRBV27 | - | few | TGTGCCAGCAGTTTATCGCAGGCCGGGGTCACTGAAGCTTTCTTT | CASSLSQAGVTEAFF
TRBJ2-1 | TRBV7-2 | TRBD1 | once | TGTGCCAGCAGCTTATTGGACAGGAGGCATGAGCAGTTCTTC | CASSLLDRRHEQFF
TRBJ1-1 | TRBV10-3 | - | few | TGTGCCATCAGCAGGACAGCCGACACTGAAGCTTTCTTT | CAISRTADTEAFF
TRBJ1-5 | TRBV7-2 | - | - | TGTGCCAGCAGCTTAGGGACAGAAAATCAGCCCCAGCATTTT | CASSLGTENQPQHF
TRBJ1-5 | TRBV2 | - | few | TGTGCCAGCAGCGGACACCAGCCCAATCAGCCCCAGCATTTT | CASSGHQPNQPQHF
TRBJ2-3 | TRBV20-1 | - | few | TGCAGTGCTTCGCGGGACTGGGATCTGTATTTT | CSASRDWDLYF
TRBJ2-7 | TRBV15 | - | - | TGTGCCACCAGCAGAGGACAGTCTAATCTCTACGAGCAGTACTTC | CATSRGQSNLYEQYF
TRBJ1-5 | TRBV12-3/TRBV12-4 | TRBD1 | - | TGTGCCAGCAGTTCTCACTACCCGGGACAGGGTATGTATCAGCCCCAGCATTTT | CASSSHYPGQGMYQPQHF
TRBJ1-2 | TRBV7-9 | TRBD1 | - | TGTGCCAGCAGCGTACAGGGGGCTGGTGGCTACACCTTC | CASSVQGAGGYTF
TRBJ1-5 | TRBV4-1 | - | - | TGCGCCAGCAGCCAAACCCTAGTGAGGGGCCGCAATCAGCCCCAGCATTTT | CASSQTLVRGRNQPQHF
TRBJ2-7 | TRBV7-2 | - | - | TGTACCAGCAGCTTTTACATCGCAGGGAAAGAGCAGTACTTC | CTSSFYIAGKEQYF
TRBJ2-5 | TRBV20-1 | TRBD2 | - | TGCAGTGCTAGAGGGCTAGCGGGGGGCCCCATCCAAGAGACCCAGTACTTC | CSARGLAGGPIQETQYF
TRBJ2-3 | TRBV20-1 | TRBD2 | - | TGCAGTGCTAGACGTCCGGGACTAGCCTCAGATACGCAGTATTTT | CSARRPGLASDTQYF
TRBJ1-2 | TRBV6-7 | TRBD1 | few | TGTGCCACCCTCCACAGGGGGCGGACCTATGGCTACACCTTC | CATLHRGRTYGYTF
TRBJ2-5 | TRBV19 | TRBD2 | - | TGTGCCAGTAGTATTGCGACCTCCGGGACTAGTTGGGGTTTGGAGACCCAGTACTTC | CASSIATSGTSWGLETQYF
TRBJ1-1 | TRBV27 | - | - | TGTGCCAGCAGTTTAGTCGGGCAGTCTAACACTGAAGCTTTCTTT | CASSLVGQSNTEAFF
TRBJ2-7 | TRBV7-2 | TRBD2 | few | TGTGCCAGCAGCCCTAGCGGGAGGGCTTACGAGCAGTACTTC | CASSPSGRAYEQYF
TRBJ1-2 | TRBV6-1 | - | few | TGTGCCAGCAGTGGGGTGGGGGGGGAAGGCTACACCTTC | CASSGVGGEGYTF
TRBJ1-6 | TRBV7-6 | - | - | TGTGCCAGCAGTCTAGCGGTTTCAAATTCACCCCTCCACTTT | CASSLAVSNSPLHF
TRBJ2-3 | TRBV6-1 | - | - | TGTGCCAGCAGTAAGACAGGTTCGTTAGGAGATACGCAGTATTTT | CASSKTGSLGDTQYF
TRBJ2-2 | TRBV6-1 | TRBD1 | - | TGTGCCAGCAGTGCCGGGACAGGGGGCACCGGGGAGCTGTTTTTT | CASSAGTGGTGELFF